Below are 26 T cell receptor beta chains sequenced from a single sample in a study of T-cell reconstitution after alpha-beta-depleted transplantation in children. Study outcomes and limitations: When one year had passed after transplant, most T-cell counts and diversity came from newly produced T cells.

Molecular barcoding with unique molecular identifiers was used for the TCRbeta library. TCRdb called the PCR reads again in MiXCR, with one record for every CDR3 protein. This table has a few hundred thousand distinct CDR3 sequences, just over 7.5% appearing once. These TCRs' antigens remain unknown. This specimen consisted of peripheral blood, obtained 360 days after TCRalphabeta/CD19-depleted stem cell transplant. The origin of the receptors is a female patient between 2 and 15 years old who had a stem cell transplant for Fanconi anemia, so the T cells may come from the graft donor.

As regards this clonotype: A read error is possible here, since a much larger clone lies one base away. The genes are TRBV5-4 and TRBJ2-7; D ambiguous. CDR1 is SGHNT, CDR2 YYREEE, per germline (reference sequence). This CDR3 has 13 residues. CDR3 sequence (DNA): TGTGGCAGCAGCTTGGAATACAGCTACGAGCAGTACTTC. Translated, it gives CGSSLEYSYEQYF.

This clonotype has a count of ten or more. This chain connects TRBV7-2 to TRBJ2-1; 7 nucleotides align to TRBD1. Unmatched junction bases numbered 12, after V lost 5 bases and J lost 8 bases. The CDR3 sequence is 15 residues long. The germline CDR1 and CDR2 sequences are SGHTA and FQGNSA. In DNA, the CDR3 is TGTGCCAGCAGCCCCCCCTTAGGGGGCAGGGATGAGCAGTTCTTC. The encoded protein is CASSPPLGGRDEQFF.

At least ten counts were recorded for this clonotype. The genes are TRBV6-5 and TRBJ2-1; D might be TRBD1 (6 bases). The V and J ends lost 2 bases and 12 bases respectively, with 20 bases between them. Germline assignment: CDR1 MNHEY and CDR2 SVGAGI. The CDR3 extends over 15 amino acids. The CDR3 here is CASSYNRVSAMGQFF. The CDR3 bases are TGTGCCAGCAGTTACAACAGGGTTTCGGCAATGGGGCAGTTCTTC.

This clonotype was counted at least ten times. This chain joins TRBV6-4 and TRBJ1-4, with 8 bases that match TRBD1. Germline V gene data show CDR1 as MRHNA and CDR2 as SNTAGT. CDR3 size: 15 residues. The V and J ends lost 3 bases and 4 bases, in that order; junction bases with no gene match: 4. CDR3 sequence: CASSDTDRDNEKLFF. The CDR3 coding sequence is TGTGCCAGCAGTGATACGGACAGGGATAATGAAAAACTGTTTTTT.

The J gene is TRBJ1-1, the V gene TRBV20-1; D is unclear. Trimming removed 6 bases at V and 0 bases at J, with 14 bases between. Germline V gene data show CDR1 as DFQATT and CDR2 as SNEGSKA (reference sequence). The length of the CDR3 is 14 residues. CDR3 protein: CSAGVTLMNTEAFF. CDR3 DNA: TGCAGTGCGGGCGTGACTCTCATGAACACTGAAGCTTTCTTT.

The chain employs TRBV10-3 and TRBJ1-5, with TRBD1 identical over 9 bases. The V gene end was trimmed by 1 base and the J gene end by 7 bases; junction bases not matched to a gene: 8. Germline V lookup: CDR1 ENHRY, CDR2 SYGVKD. The CDR3 has 16 amino acids. The CDR3 region has the DNA TGTGCCATCAGTGAGTTTCCGGGACAGGGTAAGCAGCCCCAGCATTTT. Protein: CAISEFPGQGKQPQHF.

This clonotype has more than one count but fewer than ten. The chain couples TRBV5-1 to TRBJ2-5, with D perhaps matching TRBD1 (5 bases). Germline CDR1 reads SGHRS; CDR2 reads YFSETQ. V was cut by 0 bases and J by 2 bases, with 11 bases left in between. The CDR3 is 15 amino acids. This CDR3 reads CASSLGPAGQETQYF. The CDR3 DNA is TGCGCCAGCAGCTTGGGGCCAGCAGGGCAAGAGACCCAGTACTTC.

The rearrangement joins TRBV19 to TRBJ2-5, with 12 bases fitting TRBD2. The CDR3 length is 14 residues. The V segment lost 7 bases and the J segment 5 bases; nucleotides outside the gene matches: 5. The germline V gene encodes CDR1 LNHDA and CDR2 SQIVND (reference sequence). The DNA of the CDR3 is TGTGCCAGTAATTCGGGACTAGCGGGTGAGACCCAGTACTTC. This translates into CASNSGLAGETQYF. Full variable domain (remainder filled in from reference TRBV19 and TRBJ2-5): DGGITQSPKYLFRKEGQNVTLSCEQNLNHDAMYWYRQDPGQGLRLIYYSQIVNDFQKGDIAEGYSVSREKKESFPLTVTSAQKNPTAFYLCASNSGLAGETQYFGPGTRLLVL.

This clonotype was seen many times. V is TRBV6-7 and J is TRBJ2-2; 7 nucleotides line up with TRBD1. TRBV6-7 is noted as an ORF with a role that remains uncertain. The CDR3 contains 15 residues. V was clipped by 9 bases and J by 2 bases; unmatched bases: 9. This CDR3 is CARETGTVNTGELFF. The DNA for the CDR3 is TGTGCCAGGGAAACCGGGACAGTTAACACCGGGGAGCTGTTTTTT.

This clonotype was seen many times. This chain connects TRBV7-2 to TRBJ2-1; D ambiguous. V lost 1 base and J lost 3, with 7 bases in between. The CDR3 length is 14 residues. Germline V lookup: CDR1 SGHTA, CDR2 FQGNSA. CDR3 in DNA: TGTGCCAGCAGCTTAGTAGGGATCTACAATGAGCAGTTCTTC. It specifies CASSLVGIYNEQFF.

This clonotype has a handful of counts. V gene TRBV12-3 or TRBV12-4 combines with J gene TRBJ2-4, with TRBD1 identical over 9 bases. This CDR3 has 14 amino acids. The V and J ends lost 5 bases and 7 bases, in that order; junction bases with no gene match: 6. CDR3 nucleotides: TGTGCCAGCAGTCCCTTGGGGACAGGGAACATTCAGTACTTC. Protein product: CASSPLGTGNIQYF.

V and J are TRBV19 and TRBJ1-1; TRBD1 is a possible D gene (5 bases). The germline V gene encodes CDR1 LNHDA and CDR2 SQIVND (reference sequence). The length of the CDR3 is 14 residues. Trimming took off 9 bases at V and 0 bases at J, with 14 bases between the two ends. CDR3: CASLRRGVNTEAFF. For the CDR3, the DNA is TGTGCCAGCCTCCGACGGGGGGTGAACACTGAAGCTTTCTTT.

This clonotype was counted between two and nine times. This rearrangement joins TRBV5-8 to TRBJ2-7; perhaps D is TRBD1 or TRBD2 (5 bases each). Germline loops: CDR1 SGHTS, CDR2 YDEGEE. This CDR3 is built from 15 residues. V lost 4 bases and J lost 0, with 14 bases in between. The DNA of the CDR3 is TGTGCCAGCAGCCATGGGGACCGCCGCTCCTACGAGCAGTACTTC. It yields the protein CASSHGDRRSYEQYF.

This clonotype was observed at least ten times. V is TRBV12-3 or TRBV12-4 and J is TRBJ2-7, with 8 nucleotides matching TRBD2. The CDR3 runs 14 residues. Trimming cost V 6 bases and J 1 base; bases outside gene matches: 5. CDR3 DNA: TGTGCCAGCAGGATTAGCGGGATATCCTACGAGCAGTACTTC. Protein sequence: CASRISGISYEQYF.

This clonotype showed up just a few times. The chain uses TRBV7-9 and TRBJ1-1; D is uncertain. Trimming removed 1 base from V and 11 bases from J, with 8 bases in between. There are 11 residues in the CDR3. Germline V gene sequence: CDR1 SEHNR, CDR2 FQNEAQ (reference sequence). CDR3 in DNA: TGTGCCAGCAGCTTAGGGGGAGTGGCTTTCTTT. The encoded protein is CASSLGGVAFF.

Ten or more counts support this clonotype. The chain joins TRBV12-3 or TRBV12-4 to TRBJ2-5, with 10 nucleotides matching TRBD2. The J segment lost 0 bases and the V segment lost 5 bases, leaving 6 bases of the junction unmatched. CDR3 length equals 16 residues. The CDR3 region has the DNA TGTGCCAGCAGTGGGGAACTAGCGGGGCACCAAGAGACCCAGTACTTC. Encoded protein: CASSGELAGHQETQYF.

In this sample, this clonotype turned up a few times. The CDR3 sequence: CAIRDLAGNAYEQYF. The CDR3 DNA follows: TGTGCCATCAGAGACCTAGCGGGAAACGCCTACGAGCAGTACTTC. This chain joins TRBV10-3 and TRBJ2-7; 9 bases line up with TRBD2. This CDR3 spans 15 amino acids. In germline, CDR1 is ENHRY, CDR2 SYGVKD. With V trimmed by 6 bases and J by 2 bases, 8 bases remained unmatched.

The chain joins TRBV29-1 to TRBJ2-1; D assignment may be TRBD1 or TRBD2 (6 bases each). V lost 7 bases and J lost 6, with 16 bases in between. This CDR3 comprises 13 residues. Germline V lookup: CDR1 SQVTM, CDR2 ANQGSEA. The CDR3 DNA follows: TGCAGCGGACGAGGGGGGACGAGCAATGAGCAGTTCTTC. Protein: CSGRGGTSNEQFF.

At least ten counts were recorded for this clonotype. The rearrangement links TRBV5-1 to TRBJ2-5; possibly TRBD2 for D (5 bases). The CDR3 is 16 residues long. The germline V gene has CDR1 SGHRS and CDR2 YFSETQ. Trimming left V 1 base short and J 4 bases short, with 17 bases between. CDR3 nucleotide sequence: TGCGCCAGCAGCTTGACTCCCCGGGGTTCGGCAGAGACCCAGTACTTC. Its protein product is CASSLTPRGSAETQYF.

V is TRBV3-1 and J is TRBJ1-5; D not certain. Trimming stripped 1 base from V and 2 bases from J, with 9 bases between. Germline-derived CDR1 and CDR2 are LGHDT and YNNKEL (reference sequence). The length of the CDR3 is 15 residues. This CDR3 is CASSQGGSRNQPQHF. DNA of the CDR3: TGTGCCAGCAGCCAAGGTGGGTCGCGCAATCAGCCCCAGCATTTT. Full variable domain (remainder filled in from reference TRBV3-1 and TRBJ1-5): DTAVSQTPKYLVTQMGNDKSIKCEQNLGHDTMYWYKQDSKKFLKIMFSYNNKELIINETVPNRFSPKSPDKAHLNLHINSLELGDSAVYFCASSQGGSRNQPQHFGDGTRLSIL.

The DNA for the CDR3 is TGTGCCAGCAGTTTGTCCTTCGGCGGGGACTACGAGCAGTACTTC. Its translation is CASSLSFGGDYEQYF. The chain has TRBV28 and TRBJ2-7, with D possibly being TRBD2 (6 bases). The V gene lost 3 bases and the J gene lost 3 bases, with 15 bases spanning the gap. This CDR3 spans 15 amino acids. Germline CDR1 is MDHEN and CDR2 is SYDVKM.

This clonotype was counted only a few times. This chain joins TRBV20-1 and TRBJ2-3; 8 bases line up with TRBD2. This CDR3 has 17 residues. The V gene's germline CDR1 is DFQATT and CDR2 SNEGSKA (reference sequence). The V gene end was trimmed by 0 bases and the J gene end by 5 bases; junction bases not matched to a gene: 13. The CDR3, as DNA: TGCAGTGCTAGAGATTCCTTAAACGGGGGGGCAAAAGATACGCAGTATTTT. It encodes CSARDSLNGGAKDTQYF.

This clonotype occurred a few times. The chain employs TRBV18 and TRBJ1-2, with 7 bases fitting TRBD1. Looked up from germline, CDR1 is KGHSH and CDR2 is LQKENI. Germline trimming cut 0 bases from V and 10 bases from J; bases unmatched to any gene: 5. The CDR3 covers 13 residues. The CDR3 sequence is CASSPPGQFNYTF. The CDR3 nucleotides read TGTGCCAGCTCACCACCGGGACAGTTTAACTACACCTTC.

The chain carries TRBV7-2 and TRBJ2-5; D gene ambiguous. The germline V gene encodes CDR1 SGHTA and CDR2 FQGNSA. The CDR3 spans 13 residues. The V and J ends lost 5 bases and 5 bases respectively, with 12 bases between them. This chain's CDR3 is CASSPGSLETQYF. The CDR3 region has the DNA TGTGCCAGCAGCCCCGGAAGTTTGGAGACCCAGTACTTC.

The J gene is TRBJ2-7, the V gene TRBV15; D uncertain. V lost 0 bases and J lost 2, with 14 bases in between. This CDR3 has 16 amino acids. Germline V gene lookup returns CDR1 LNHNV and CDR2 YYDKDF (reference sequence). DNA of the CDR3: TGTGCCACCAGCAGAGATTGGTTAGGATCCCCCTACGAGCAGTACGTC. As protein: CATSRDWLGSPYEQYV.

This clonotype was picked up many times. This chain joins TRBV10-3 and TRBJ2-7, with a possible D match to TRBD2 (6 bases). The germline CDR1 and CDR2 sequences are ENHRY and SYGVKD. Trimming removed 3 bases at V and 6 bases at J, with 12 bases between. The CDR3 runs 13 residues. This CDR3 reads CAISEILASEQYF. CDR3 coding DNA: TGTGCCATCAGTGAAATACTAGCAAGCGAGCAGTACTTC.